One sample yielded the 19 T cell receptor beta chains listed below, sequenced in a study of Ad26.COV2.S vaccination and SARS-CoV-2 variants. TCRdb's table, derived via immunoSEQ multiplex PCR, lists solely in-frame clones and lacks some. Here the sample spans roughly 380,000 clones, roughly 91% being singletons. Indicated treatment: roughly 18 received Ad26.COV2.S at low or high dose, single or two shots; several received placebo; per-sample allocation not given. Day 63 after the first injection of vaccine or placebo was the sampling time. Specimen: peripheral blood, collected in a trial of Ad26.COV2.S vaccine versus placebo. These receptor sequences come from a person aged 18-60 years who received the Ad26.COV2.S COVID-19 vaccine or a placebo.

The chain employs TRBV18 and TRBJ1-5; a weak D match, TRBD1 (5 bases). Trimming cost V 4 bases and J 0 bases, with 16 bases left between them. The length of the CDR3 is 17 residues. Looked up from germline, CDR1 is KGHSH and CDR2 is LQKENI. CDR3 region: CASSRSGTASSNQPQHF. The CDR3, as DNA: TGTGCCAGCTCACGAAGTGGGACGGCAAGTAGCAATCAGCCCCAGCATTTT.

The chain recombines TRBV19 with TRBJ2-2; D gene ambiguous. Germline assignment: CDR1 LNHDA and CDR2 SQIVND (reference sequence). The CDR3 is 15 residues long. Trimming removed 3 bases from V and 0 bases from J, with 8 bases in between. The CDR3 region is CASSIHLTNTGELFF. The CDR3 DNA is TGTGCCAGTAGTATCCACCTTACGAACACCGGGGAGCTGTTTTTT.

The CDR3 DNA sequence: TGTGCCAGCAGCTTGGGCAGTCTGAACACTGAAGCTTTCTTT. Protein sequence: CASSLGSLNTEAFF. The chain is built from TRBV5-6 and TRBJ1-1; D not resolved. Trimming left V 0 bases short and J 0 bases short, with 6 bases between. Germline V lookup: CDR1 SGHDT, CDR2 YYEEEE. This CDR3 region has 14 residues. Looking up the rest from reference TRBV5-6 and TRBJ1-1 gives the full variable domain: DAGVTQSPTHLIKTRGQQVTLRCSPKSGHDTVSWYQQALGQGPQFIFQYYEEEERQRGNFPDRFSGHQFPNYSSELNVNALLLGDSALYLCASSLGSLNTEAFFGQGTRLTVV.

The chain combines TRBV6-5 with TRBJ1-5; D remains ambiguous. CDR1 and CDR2 from the germline V gene are MNHEY and SVGAGI. V lost 8 bases to trimming and J lost 3 bases, with 14 bases between them. The CDR3 spans 14 residues. CDR3 protein: CASGPTFNNQPQHF. CDR3 in DNA: TGTGCCAGCGGCCCAACATTTAACAATCAGCCCCAGCATTTT.

In nucleotides, the CDR3 is TGTGCCAGCAGCCCCTCCAACTCAGGGGGAAATTCACCCCTCCACTTT. It translates to CASSPSNSGGNSPLHF. The V gene is TRBV7-2, the J gene TRBJ1-6; 7 bases match TRBD1. V was clipped by 5 bases and J by 7 bases; unmatched bases: 11. This CDR3 is 16 amino acids long. CDR1 SGHTA and CDR2 FQGNSA come from the germline V gene.

The gene calls are TRBV6-6 and TRBJ1-1, with 7 bases matching TRBD1. This CDR3 region has 16 residues. Germline values: CDR1 MNHNY, CDR2 SVGAGI (reference sequence). V dropped 2 bases and J dropped 4; count of bases not matched to a gene: 10. The CDR3 bases are TGTGCCAGCAGTTACCCGCAGGGGGTTGTTGGCACTGAAGCTTTCTTT. Encoded protein: CASSYPQGVVGTEAFF.

The chain has TRBV5-4 and TRBJ2-1, with TRBD1 identical over 11 bases. Germline lookup yields CDR1 SGHNT and CDR2 YYREEE (reference sequence). This CDR3 spans 15 amino acids. The junction had 5 bases not matched to a gene; V was cut back by 5 bases and J by 4 bases. CDR3: CASSRDRGGYNEQFF. As DNA, the CDR3 is TGTGCCAGCAGTCGGGACAGGGGGGGATACAATGAGCAGTTCTTC.

The chain links TRBV3-1 (or the pseudogene TRBV3-2) to TRBJ1-4; the D gene is possibly TRBD1 (5 bases). V lost 2 bases and J 5 bases, leaving 18 bases between the germline ends. CDR1 and CDR2 from the germline V gene are LGHDT and YNNKEL (reference sequence). The length of the CDR3 is 17 residues. CDR3 sequence reads: CASSQSKRGTQNEKLFF. The DNA of the CDR3 is TGTGCCAGCAGCCAATCAAAGAGAGGGACGCAGAATGAAAAACTGTTTTTT.

The V and J genes are TRBV3-1 (or the pseudogene TRBV3-2) and TRBJ1-1, with D hard to call. The CDR3 is 13 amino acids. V gave up 4 bases and J gave up 1 base, with 7 bases separating them. Germline CDR1 and CDR2: LGHDT and YNNKEL (reference sequence). The CDR3, as DNA: TGTGCCAGCAGCCGGACCCAGAACACTGAAGCTTTCTTT. This codes for CASSRTQNTEAFF.

V and J are TRBV9 and TRBJ2-7; the D call may be TRBD1 or TRBD2 (7 bases each). Trimming removed 6 bases from V and 7 bases from J, with 20 bases in between. The germline V gene encodes CDR1 SGDLS and CDR2 YYNGEE. This CDR3 is built from 14 residues. The CDR3 loop reads CASNPGEGAREQYF. In DNA, the CDR3 is TGTGCCAGCAACCCGGGGGAGGGGGCGAGGGAGCAGTACTTC.

The chain recombines TRBV9 with TRBJ2-2; D possibly corresponds to TRBD2 (5 bases). The CDR3 totals 15 residues. Per the germline V gene, CDR1 is SGDLS and CDR2 is YYNGEE. The V end lost 4 bases, the J end lost 1 base, and 11 bases lay between the germline ends. The CDR3 here is CASSPRAGNTGELFF. Written as DNA, the CDR3 is TGTGCCAGCAGCCCCCGGGCGGGGAACACCGGGGAGCTGTTTTTT.

The V call is TRBV11-2, the J call TRBJ2-7, with a tentative D call TRBD2 (6 bases). This CDR3 has 14 amino acids. V lost 5 bases and J lost 2, with 13 bases in between. The germline V gene encodes CDR1 SGHAT and CDR2 FQNNGV. CDR3 sequence reads: CASSLGGGPYEQYF. The CDR3 nucleotides are TGTGCCAGCAGCCTCGGGGGTGGTCCCTACGAGCAGTACTTC.

This chain uses TRBV19 with TRBJ1-1; 12 nucleotides match TRBD1. The V gene's germline CDR1 is LNHDA and CDR2 SQIVND (reference sequence). Trimming at V came to 7 bases and at J to 5 bases, leaving 8 bases not matched to a gene. The CDR3 extends over 15 amino acids. The CDR3 nucleotides are TGTGCCAGTAATACGGGACAGGGGGCTTTTACTGAAGCTTTCTTT. Its protein is CASNTGQGAFTEAFF.

V is TRBV6-1 and J is TRBJ2-2, with a tentative D call TRBD1 (6 bases). Germline V lookup: CDR1 MNHNS, CDR2 SASEGT. V lost 2 bases, J lost 9 bases, and 10 bases lay in between. The CDR3 length is 13 residues. CDR3 region: CASSESRGRELFF. Here the CDR3 DNA reads TGTGCCAGCAGTGAAAGCAGGGGCCGGGAGCTGTTTTTT.

V is TRBV14 and J is TRBJ1-6; perhaps TRBD1 as D (5 bases). This CDR3 has 13 residues. Germline V lookup: CDR1 SGHDN, CDR2 FVKESK. V was pared by 5 bases and J by 9 bases, with 11 bases between. The CDR3 protein is CASSLSGGSPLHF. In nucleotides, the CDR3 is TGTGCCAGCAGCTTAAGCGGGGGTTCACCCCTCCACTTT.

V is TRBV29-1 and J is TRBJ2-2, with TRBD2 identical over 9 bases. CDR3 length equals 13 residues. The ends lost 6 bases at V and 5 bases at J; junction bases unmatched: 4. Germline-derived CDR1 and CDR2 are SQVTM and ANQGSEA. CDR3 loop: CSVGLARTGELFF. DNA for the CDR3: TGCAGCGTGGGACTAGCCAGGACCGGGGAGCTGTTTTTT.

For the CDR3, the DNA is TGTGCCAGCAGTGGTGGACAGGGCCATGCAACTAATGAAAAACTGTTTTTT. The encoded protein is CASSGGQGHATNEKLFF. The chain employs TRBV2 and TRBJ1-4, with TRBD1 matching over 8 bases. There are 17 residues in the CDR3. Germline V lookup: CDR1 SNHLY, CDR2 FYNNEI. Trimming removed 4 bases from V and 0 bases from J; junction bases left unmatched: 7. Based on the CDR3 plus reference TRBV2 and TRBJ1-4, the full variable domain is EPEVTQTPSHQVTQMGQEVILRCVPISNHLYFYWYRQILGQKVEFLVSFYNNEISEKSEIFDDQFSVERPDGSNFTLKIRSTKLEDSAMYFCASSGGQGHATNEKLFFGSGTQLSVL.

The chain uses TRBV12-3 or TRBV12-4 and TRBJ1-6; D call uncertain. V was cut by 6 bases and J by 6 bases, with 9 bases left in between. The CDR3 loop spans 13 amino acids. Here the CDR3 reads CASRAAINSPLHF. CDR3 in DNA: TGTGCCAGCAGAGCTGCCATTAATTCACCCCTCCACTTT.

The chain links TRBV10-1 to TRBJ2-5; 8 nucleotides line up with TRBD1. V gave up 7 bases and J gave up 1 base; unmatched junction bases: 17. This CDR3 is built from 18 residues. Germline V gene sequence: CDR1 WNHNN, CDR2 SYGVQD (reference sequence). As DNA, the CDR3 is TGCGCCAGCACCCTGAGAAAAGGGACAGGAGAAGTCCAAGAGACCCAGTACTTC. Translating gives CASTLRKGTGEVQETQYF.